This is a list of T cell receptor beta chains from one sample in a study of blood T cells in healthy people across ages. TCRdb reprocessed the 5' RACE reads with MiXCR, giving one entry per CDR3 protein. Of about 930,000 distinct CDR3 sequences listed, about 29% are singletons. This sample was also put to use in a study of T cells of mothers and their children.

The specimen sequenced was blood. Receptors were obtained from a woman aged 40 to 50 in good health. Each CDR3 is given with its conserved first and last residue. The order of the fields is J gene, V gene, CDR3 protein.

j_gene: .; v_gene: TRBV5-1; CDR3aa: CASSLSLAGLTEQYF
j_gene: TRBJ1-2; v_gene: TRBV27; CDR3aa: CASSLGKGNYGYTF
j_gene: TRBJ2-2; v_gene: TRBV4-1; CDR3aa: CASGLGHVSNTGELFF
j_gene: TRBJ2-1; v_gene: TRBV27; CDR3aa: CACSQTSGAYNEQFF
j_gene: TRBJ2-2; v_gene: TRBV5-1; CDR3aa: CASSVLQVNTGELFF
j_gene: TRBJ1-5; v_gene: TRBV6-6; CDR3aa: CASSERRGSPGQPQHF
j_gene: TRBJ2-7; v_gene: TRBV2; CDR3aa: CASSIGLAGGHYEQYF
j_gene: TRBJ2-1; v_gene: TRBV7-9; CDR3aa: CASSSPLGEQFF
j_gene: TRBJ2-2; v_gene: TRBV7-6; CDR3aa: CASSSQGGGGELFF
j_gene: TRBJ1-4; v_gene: TRBV10-3; CDR3aa: CAIRAEGQSNEKLFF
j_gene: TRBJ2-1; v_gene: TRBV9; CDR3aa: CASSVRPGASYNEQFF
j_gene: TRBJ2-1; v_gene: TRBV9; CDR3aa: CASGVVVSGPRNEQFF
j_gene: TRBJ2-5; v_gene: TRBV27; CDR3aa: CASSNQGLARETQYF
j_gene: TRBJ1-5; v_gene: TRBV9; CDR3aa: CASSRDSSYQPQHF
j_gene: TRBJ2-4; v_gene: TRBV4-3; CDR3aa: CASSQEPGLVNIQYF
j_gene: TRBJ2-7; v_gene: TRBV7-9; CDR3aa: CASSRAGHLYEQYF
j_gene: TRBJ2-1; v_gene: TRBV5-1; CDR3aa: CASSLSRGGHNEQFF
j_gene: TRBJ2-7; v_gene: TRBV15; CDR3aa: CATRMTRDKYEQYF